This T cell receptor beta chain comes out of a study of identical twins. Many counts were recorded for this clonotype. The antigen remains unidentified. TCRdb re-called the 5' RACE reads with MiXCR, one entry per CDR3 protein. The sample yields 750,000 to 950,000 distinct CDR3 sequences, roughly an eighth seen once. The J segment lost 6 bases and the V segment lost 8 bases, leaving 10 bases of the junction unmatched. This CDR3 spans 14 amino acids. Whole-study results and caveats: Whereas memory repertoires showed no such difference, abundant cord blood beta clonotypes carried fewer insertions. Some out-of-frame alpha sequences were shared by twins, and these showed excess low generation probability. The conclusions drew on cross-sectional statistical analysis instead of tracking the same donors.

The same specimen was also included in a second study, on yellow fever vaccine responses in identical twins. That source notes: Reportedly, the T cell response mounted by twins to vaccine seemed partly convergent, partly personalized.

The V and J genes are TRBV12-3 or TRBV12-4 and TRBJ2-5, with 9 positions matching TRBD1. This sequence was found in a woman in her late teens or twenties in good health. Sequencing was done on a sample of PBMCs. The chain's CDR3 is CASALVQGAKTQYF. Here the CDR3 DNA reads TGTGCCAGCGCGTTAGTACAGGGGGCGAAGACCCAGTACTTC.